The clone carrying this T cell receptor (beta chain) showed up just once. The data were obtained in a study of blood T cell repertoires in COVID-19. About the research overall: In each case, the material was cDNA or gDNA derived from T cells, B-cell-depleted T cells, or PBMCs.

Per the original data handling: Counts of nucleated cells, estimated from reference gene primer amplification, were obtained. Clones were sequenced by immunoSEQ multiplex PCR, and TCRdb holds only the in-frame ones, with some missing. V and J calls and clone size follow that table, whereas D and trimming were derived from the DNA. The data show 650,000 to 800,000 clones, just under 90% seen once. The sequencing input was peripheral blood. This receptor was taken from a woman aged 18-30 years with acute or convalescent COVID-19.

CDR3: CSARKANTQYF. The CDR3 nucleotides read TGCAGTGCTAGGAAAGCGAATACGCAGTATTTT. The V call is TRBV20-1, the J call TRBJ2-3; no clear D gene. Germline V lookup: CDR1 DFQATT, CDR2 SNEGSKA (reference sequence). The V end was cut by 3 bases, the J end by 7 bases, with 8 bases between. The CDR3 length is 11 residues.